This TCR beta chain stems from a study of shared clonotypes between healthy human individuals. Study-wide results and limits: A handful of donors had 4% to 5% of their naive CD4 clonotypes in common.

The ends were cut back, 7 bases at V and 2 bases at J, with 4 bases in the middle. The CDR3 has 11 amino acids. Germline CDR1 is MNHNY and CDR2 is SVGAGI (reference sequence). As originally analysed: ImmunoSEQ output held junction-only sequences without quality scores, so filtering differed. The assay was immunoSEQ multiplex PCR, and TCRdb's table has in-frame clones only and misses some. V and J calls and clone size come straight from that table; D and trimming were deduced from the DNA. The repertoire holds over a million clones, with roughly 80% as singletons. A remark on this clone: Its antigen is still unknown.

The sample was memory CD4+ T cells sorted from blood. Noted subset: CD45RA-negative fraction. The chain combines TRBV6-6 with TRBJ2-3; D remains unclear. This sequence was found in a man aged 18 to 29 in good health. The CDR3 loop is CASTHTDTQYF. Written as DNA, the CDR3 is TGTGCCAGCACCCACACAGATACGCAGTATTTT.